One sample yielded the 13 T cell receptor beta chains listed below, sequenced in a study of vaccination effects on CD4 cells after COVID-19. Before sequencing took place, the ViraFEST assay used viral peptide pools to expand antigen-specific CD4+ T cells. It was after nine to eleven days of culture that CD4+ T cells were isolated. All study participants received two doses of BNT162b2 or mRNA-1273 vaccine. Profiling relied on immunoSEQ multiplex PCR, and the TCRdb table lists in-frame clones only, not all of them. The sample shows tens of thousands of clones, around 76% of them seen only once. Their antigen targets remain unknown. Here the sequenced sample was CD4+ T cells from PBMCs cultured with HCoV-229E spike peptides, taken after COVID-19 vaccination. The receptors here all came from a human donor who received a COVID-19 vaccine.

The rearrangement joins TRBV11-1 to TRBJ1-1, with a possible D match to TRBD1 (5 bases). The CDR3 loop spans 14 amino acids. Germline CDR1 and CDR2: SGHAT and FQDESV (reference sequence). The V and J ends lost 3 bases and 5 bases respectively, with 13 bases between them. The CDR3 DNA reads as TGTGCCAGCAGCTTTGACGGGTGGGGGACTGAAGCTTTCTTT. Translation: CASSFDGWGTEAFF. Full variable domain (missing parts from reference TRBV11-1 and TRBJ1-1): EAEVAQSPRYKITEKSQAVAFWCDPISGHATLYWYRQILGQGPELLVQFQDESVVDDSQLPKDRFSAERLKGVDSTLKIQPAELGDSAMYLCASSFDGWGTEAFFGQGTRLTVV.

This chain links TRBV6-2 or TRBV6-3 with TRBJ2-7; D is undetermined. The germline V and J ends were trimmed by 1 base and 6 bases, with 7 bases remaining between them. The length of the CDR3 is 12 residues. The V gene's germline CDR1 is MNHEY and CDR2 SVGEGT. CDR3 amino acids: CASSYYGFEQYF. CDR3 in DNA: TGTGCCAGCAGTTACTATGGGTTCGAGCAGTACTTC.

The gene calls are TRBV5-1 and TRBJ1-4, with a possible D match to TRBD1 (5 bases). Germline assignment: CDR1 SGHRS and CDR2 YFSETQ. The CDR3 runs to 15 residues. V was clipped by 3 bases and J by 3 bases, with 12 bases between them. CDR3 in amino acids: CASSSQGTANEKLFF. The CDR3 DNA is TGCGCCAGCAGCTCCCAGGGAACGGCTAATGAAAAACTGTTTTTT.

V is TRBV2 and J is TRBJ2-7; D is unresolved. This CDR3 comprises 12 residues. V was cut by 5 bases and J by 6 bases, with 11 bases left in between. Germline CDR1 reads SNHLY; CDR2 reads FYNNEI. The CDR3 reads CASSPTIGEQYF. The CDR3 DNA follows: TGTGCCAGCAGTCCGACGATTGGCGAGCAGTACTTC.

As DNA, the CDR3 is TGTGCCAGCAGCGCGAACCTAGAGGGAGATACGCAGTATTTT. Translating it yields CASSANLEGDTQYF. The rearrangement joins TRBV5-4 to TRBJ2-3; perhaps TRBD2 as D (5 bases). Trimming took off 4 bases at V and 5 bases at J, with 14 bases between the two ends. This CDR3 is 14 amino acids long. Germline CDR1 reads SGHNT; CDR2 reads YYREEE (reference sequence).

Only a few counts were recorded for this clone. V is TRBV5-1 and J is TRBJ2-1; TRBD2 is a possible D gene (5 bases). Germline CDR1 is SGHRS and CDR2 is YFSETQ. The CDR3 spans 14 residues. V shed 0 bases and J shed 5 bases, with 9 bases lying between them. The chain's CDR3 is CASSLGLAHNEQFF. CDR3 bases: TGCGCCAGCAGCTTGGGGCTAGCCCACAATGAGCAGTTCTTC.

The gene calls are TRBV11-2 and TRBJ2-2; the D gene could be TRBD1 or TRBD2 (5 bases each). The CDR3 has 15 amino acids. V lost 4 bases to trimming and J lost 1 base, with 10 bases between them. In germline, CDR1 is SGHAT, CDR2 FQNNGV. This CDR3 reads CASSSGTVNTGELFF. The CDR3 DNA sequence: TGTGCCAGCAGCTCCGGGACGGTGAACACCGGGGAGCTGTTTTTT.

The chain employs TRBV3-1 (or the pseudogene TRBV3-2) and TRBJ2-5, with D possibly TRBD1 on 6 matching bases. CDR1 is LGHDT and CDR2 is YNNKEL in the germline V gene (reference sequence). The V gene lost 3 bases and the J gene lost 5 bases, with 19 bases spanning the gap. This CDR3 is 16 amino acids long. The CDR3 nucleotides read TGTGCCAGCAGCCAGGGCTATACAGGGCACCGGGAGACCCAGTACTTC. Protein: CASSQGYTGHRETQYF.

The CDR3 region is CASSQELLHRNTEAFF. In DNA form, the CDR3 reads TGTGCCAGCAGCCAAGAATTGTTACACCGGAACACTGAAGCTTTCTTT. The chain carries TRBV14 and TRBJ1-1; D gene ambiguous. V lost 0 bases and J lost 1, with 12 bases in between. The CDR3 consists of 16 residues. The germline gives CDR1 SGHDN, CDR2 FVKESK.

The chain is built from TRBV5-1 and TRBJ2-1, with unresolved D. The CDR3 is 14 residues long. Trimming removed 4 bases at V and 6 bases at J, with 14 bases between. From germline, CDR1 is SGHRS and CDR2 YFSETQ. In DNA form, the CDR3 reads TGCGCCAGCAGCCGTAACAGTGATACCAATGAGCAGTTCTTC. Translation: CASSRNSDTNEQFF.

This sequence joins TRBV2 and TRBJ2-1; 9 nucleotides line up with TRBD2. V was pared by 4 bases and J by 4 bases, with 5 bases of the junction left unmatched. CDR3 length: 15 amino acids. Germline CDR1 is SNHLY and CDR2 is FYNNEI. CDR3 loop: CASSAGTSTYNEQFF. The CDR3 coding sequence is TGTGCCAGCAGTGCCGGGACTAGCACATACAATGAGCAGTTCTTC.

This clone was detected once. CDR3 DNA sequence: TGCGCCAGCAGTGAGTCCAAGGCAGGGCCGAACACTGAAGCTTTCTTT. Translating gives CASSESKAGPNTEAFF. The chain carries TRBV10-1 and TRBJ1-1, with D tentatively TRBD1 (5 bases). The V end was cut by 0 bases, the J end by 1 base, with 12 bases between. Germline-derived CDR1 and CDR2 are WNHNN and SYGVQD (reference sequence). The CDR3 totals 16 residues.

This clone was counted only a few times. The rearrangement joins TRBV6-5 to TRBJ1-6; possibly TRBD1 for D (6 bases). The CDR3 is 13 amino acids. The V end was cut by 6 bases, the J end by 14 bases, with 17 bases between. Germline-derived CDR1 and CDR2 are MNHEY and SVGAGI. The CDR3 protein is CASSRTTGTSLHF. As DNA, the CDR3 is TGTGCCAGCAGCCGAACGACAGGAACCTCCCTCCACTTT.